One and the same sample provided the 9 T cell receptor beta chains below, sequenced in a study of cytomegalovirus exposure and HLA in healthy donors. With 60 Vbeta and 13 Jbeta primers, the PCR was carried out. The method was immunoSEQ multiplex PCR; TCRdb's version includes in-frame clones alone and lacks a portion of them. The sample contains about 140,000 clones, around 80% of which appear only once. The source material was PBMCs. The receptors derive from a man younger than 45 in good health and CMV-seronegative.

CDR3 sequence (DNA): TGTGCCTGGAAGGTGGGCCTTAGACCCGGGGAGCTGTTTTTT. Amino acid sequence: CAWKVGLRPGELFF. This chain connects TRBV30 to TRBJ2-2; D is ambiguous. In germline, CDR1 is GTSNPN, CDR2 SVGIG (reference sequence). The CDR3 is 14 residues long. The ends were cut back, 4 bases at V and 6 bases at J, with 15 bases in the middle.

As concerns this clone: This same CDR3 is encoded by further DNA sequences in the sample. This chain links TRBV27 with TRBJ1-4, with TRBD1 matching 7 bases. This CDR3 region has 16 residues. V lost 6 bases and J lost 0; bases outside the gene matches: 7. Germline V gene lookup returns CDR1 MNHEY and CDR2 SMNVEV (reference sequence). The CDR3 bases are TGTGCCAGCAGCTCACCCAGGGGGGCAACTAATGAAAAACTGTTTTTT. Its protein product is CASSSPRGATNEKLFF.

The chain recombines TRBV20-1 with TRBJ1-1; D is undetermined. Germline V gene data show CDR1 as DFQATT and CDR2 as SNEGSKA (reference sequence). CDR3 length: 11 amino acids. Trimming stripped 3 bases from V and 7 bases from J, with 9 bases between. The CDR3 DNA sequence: TGCAGTGCTAGTATTCCGGGTGAAGCTTTCTTT. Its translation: CSASIPGEAFF.

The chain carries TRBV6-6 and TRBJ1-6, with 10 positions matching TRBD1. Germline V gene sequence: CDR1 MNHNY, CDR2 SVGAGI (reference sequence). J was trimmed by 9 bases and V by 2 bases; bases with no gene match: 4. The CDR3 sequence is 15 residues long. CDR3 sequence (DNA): TGTGCCAGCAGTTACCGGGACAGGGGACTTTCACCCCTCCACTTT. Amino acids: CASSYRDRGLSPLHF.

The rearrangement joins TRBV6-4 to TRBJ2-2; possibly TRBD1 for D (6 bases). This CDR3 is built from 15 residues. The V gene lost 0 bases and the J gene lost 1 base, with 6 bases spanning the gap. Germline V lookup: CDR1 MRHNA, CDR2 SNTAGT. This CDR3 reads CASSDSGQNTGELFF. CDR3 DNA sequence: TGTGCCAGCAGTGACTCGGGACAGAACACCGGGGAGCTGTTTTTT.

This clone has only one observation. In DNA form, the CDR3 reads TGTGCCAGCAGCTTAATCTGGGGAGGCACCGGGGAGCTGTTTTTT. This translates into CASSLIWGGTGELFF. The chain carries TRBV7-2 and TRBJ2-2, with D perhaps TRBD2 (6 bases). The CDR3 extends over 15 amino acids. Per germline, CDR1 SGHTA and CDR2 FQGNSA. V lost 2 bases and J lost 4, with 11 bases in between.

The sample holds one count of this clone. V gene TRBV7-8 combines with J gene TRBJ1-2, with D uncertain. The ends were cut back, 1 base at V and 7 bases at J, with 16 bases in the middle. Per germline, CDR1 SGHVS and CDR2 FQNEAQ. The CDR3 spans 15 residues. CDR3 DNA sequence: TGTGCCAGCAGCTTAGGTAGCTTCTCACTACTTGGCTACACCTTC. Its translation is CASSLGSFSLLGYTF.

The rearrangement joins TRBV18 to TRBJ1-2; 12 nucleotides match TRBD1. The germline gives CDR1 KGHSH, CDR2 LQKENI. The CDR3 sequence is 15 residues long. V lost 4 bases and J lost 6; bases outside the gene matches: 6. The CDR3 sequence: CASSRGTGGDHGYTF. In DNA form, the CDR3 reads TGTGCCAGCTCACGGGGGACAGGGGGCGATCATGGCTACACCTTC.

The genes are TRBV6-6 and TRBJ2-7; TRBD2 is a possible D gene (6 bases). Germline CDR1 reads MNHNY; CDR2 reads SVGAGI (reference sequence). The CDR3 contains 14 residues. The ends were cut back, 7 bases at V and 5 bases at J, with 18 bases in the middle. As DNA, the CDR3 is TGTGCCAGCAATCTTCCGGAGGGCCCAAACGAGCAGTACTTC. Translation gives CASNLPEGPNEQYF.